These T cell receptor beta chains were read from a single sample in a study of T cells in Graves' hyperthyroidism and ophthalmopathy. One entry per CDR3 protein results from TCRdb running MiXCR on the multiplex PCR reads. The data hold approximately 490,000 distinct CDR3 sequences, with approximately 23% observed a single time. The sample consisted of blood. The receptors shown here come from a woman aged 70 to 79 with Graves' ophthalmopathy. The CDR3 runs from the conserved cysteine through the conserved F or W. Fields, in order: CDR3 DNA, CDR3 protein, D gene, J gene, clone size, V gene. D genes are given only for firm matches. Clone size, where shown, is once, few, many, or a class for clones that have expanded.

CDR3nt: TGTGCCAGCAGTTTTGGCCCTGAGGAAAAACTGTTTTTT
CDR3aa: CASSFGPEEKLFF
d_gene: .
j_gene: TRBJ1-4
abundance: .
v_gene: TRBV25-1

CDR3nt: TGTGCCAGCAGTTCGGAACAGACTCCCTCCTACGAGCAGTACTTC
CDR3aa: CASSSEQTPSYEQYF
d_gene: .
j_gene: TRBJ2-7
abundance: many
v_gene: TRBV28

CDR3nt: TGTACCACCAGCAGATACAGGGTCGGCAATTCACCCCTCCACTTT
CDR3aa: CTTSRYRVGNSPLHF
d_gene: .
j_gene: TRBJ1-6
abundance: .
v_gene: TRBV15

CDR3nt: TGTGCCAGCAGTACTAACAGGGTGTTTGGCTACGAGCAGTACTTC
CDR3aa: CASSTNRVFGYEQYF
d_gene: .
j_gene: TRBJ2-7
abundance: .
v_gene: TRBV7-3

CDR3nt: TGCAGTGCTAGTGAGGACAGTCTCAGCGAGCAGTACTTC
CDR3aa: CSASEDSLSEQYF
d_gene: .
j_gene: TRBJ2-7
abundance: .
v_gene: TRBV20-1

CDR3nt: TGTGCCAGCAGTTTCGGGAGAAGCACAGATACGCAGTATTTT
CDR3aa: CASSFGRSTDTQYF
d_gene: .
j_gene: TRBJ2-3
abundance: .
v_gene: TRBV28

CDR3nt: TGTGCCAGCATTACCGGGACTAGCGGGACCTACAATGAGCAGTTCTTC
CDR3aa: CASITGTSGTYNEQFF
d_gene: TRBD2
j_gene: TRBJ2-1
abundance: many
v_gene: TRBV28

CDR3nt: TGTGCCAGCACCCGGGACTCCCGTCGTCGGACTGAAGCTTTCTTT
CDR3aa: CASTRDSRRRTEAFF
d_gene: .
j_gene: TRBJ1-1
abundance: .
v_gene: TRBV9

CDR3nt: TGTGCCAGCAGCTGGGAAGGACTAGCGGGACTTTCAGATACGCAGTATTTT
CDR3aa: CASSWEGLAGLSDTQYF
d_gene: TRBD2
j_gene: TRBJ2-3
abundance: .
v_gene: TRBV5-6

CDR3nt: TGCAGTGCTAGAGAAAACACAGGGGCAGGCAATGAGCAGTTCTTC
CDR3aa: CSARENTGAGNEQFF
d_gene: TRBD1
j_gene: TRBJ2-1
abundance: .
v_gene: TRBV20-1

CDR3nt: TGCGCCAGCAGCTTGGAGGCCTTCTATGGCTACACCTTC
CDR3aa: CASSLEAFYGYTF
d_gene: .
j_gene: TRBJ1-2
abundance: .
v_gene: TRBV5-1

CDR3nt: TGTGCCAGCAGCCGCCTAACAGGGGCCTCCGGCTACACCTTC
CDR3aa: CASSRLTGASGYTF
d_gene: TRBD1
j_gene: TRBJ1-2
abundance: few
v_gene: TRBV14

CDR3nt: TGTGCCAGCAGTTACGGGGGGGCTAGGTACGAGCAGTACTTC
CDR3aa: CASSYGGARYEQYF
d_gene: TRBD2
j_gene: TRBJ2-7
abundance: few
v_gene: TRBV27

CDR3nt: TGCGCCAGCAGCCGATCGTCTAGCGGACCCTACGAGCAGTACTTC
CDR3aa: CASSRSSSGPYEQYF
d_gene: TRBD2
j_gene: TRBJ2-7
abundance: few
v_gene: TRBV5-1

CDR3nt: TGCGCCAGCAGCACGATTACTACAGATACGCAGTATTTT
CDR3aa: CASSTITTDTQYF
d_gene: .
j_gene: TRBJ2-3
abundance: .
v_gene: TRBV5-1

CDR3nt: TGTGCCAGCAGCTTGGAGGAGGGGATTCTCTACGAGCAGTACTTC
CDR3aa: CASSLEEGILYEQYF
d_gene: .
j_gene: TRBJ2-7
abundance: .
v_gene: TRBV11-2

CDR3nt: TGTGCCAGCAGTTTTTCCCAGGGGATTACCTATGGCTACACCTTC
CDR3aa: CASSFSQGITYGYTF
d_gene: .
j_gene: TRBJ1-2
abundance: many
v_gene: TRBV28

CDR3nt: TGTGCCAGTAGTATTGGGCCGTTAAATGAAAAACTGTTTTTT
CDR3aa: CASSIGPLNEKLFF
d_gene: .
j_gene: TRBJ1-4
abundance: .
v_gene: TRBV19

CDR3nt: TGTGCCAGCGAGCTGGGGTCCTATGGCTACACCTTC
CDR3aa: CASELGSYGYTF
d_gene: .
j_gene: TRBJ1-2
abundance: few
v_gene: TRBV6-1

CDR3nt: TGTGCCAGCAGTACATCTAGCGGGAGGGCGGCGGGGACCTACGAGCAGTACTTC
CDR3aa: CASSTSSGRAAGTYEQYF
d_gene: TRBD2
j_gene: TRBJ2-7
abundance: .
v_gene: TRBV27

CDR3nt: TGCGCCAGCAGCTATGACAGGGGAAGCGGCGAGCAGTACTTC
CDR3aa: CASSYDRGSGEQYF
d_gene: TRBD1
j_gene: TRBJ2-7
abundance: .
v_gene: TRBV4-1

CDR3nt: TGTGCCAGTAGTTCGAGCAGAGGACAGAACACTGAAGCTTTCTTT
CDR3aa: CASSSSRGQNTEAFF
d_gene: .
j_gene: TRBJ1-1
abundance: .
v_gene: TRBV19

CDR3nt: TGTGCCACCAGTGATCCCTATGGCTACACCTTC
CDR3aa: CATSDPYGYTF
d_gene: .
j_gene: TRBJ1-2
abundance: many
v_gene: TRBV24-1

CDR3nt: TGTGCCTGGAGTGTTCCCAATCAGCCCCAGCATTTT
CDR3aa: CAWSVPNQPQHF
d_gene: .
j_gene: TRBJ1-5
abundance: many
v_gene: TRBV30

CDR3nt: TGCGCCAGCAGCCAGACTAGCGGGAGGGCCAAGGGTGAGCAGTTCTTC
CDR3aa: CASSQTSGRAKGEQFF
d_gene: TRBD2
j_gene: TRBJ2-1
abundance: .
v_gene: TRBV4-1

CDR3nt: TGTGCCAGCAGCGCCCCAGGAGCGGCGATCACAGATACGCAGTATTTT
CDR3aa: CASSAPGAAITDTQYF
d_gene: .
j_gene: TRBJ2-3
abundance: .
v_gene: TRBV13

CDR3nt: TGTGCCAGCAGTATCGGGACAGCGACCTTTAGCAATCAGCCCCAGCATTTT
CDR3aa: CASSIGTATFSNQPQHF
d_gene: TRBD1
j_gene: TRBJ1-5
abundance: few
v_gene: TRBV6-1

CDR3nt: TGTGCCAGCAGTTATTCGGGCGGCAGCGGGACCGGGGAGCTGTTTTTT
CDR3aa: CASSYSGGSGTGELFF
d_gene: .
j_gene: TRBJ2-2
abundance: many
v_gene: TRBV6-6

CDR3nt: TGTGCCAGCAGCTTAGGGACTGATAAAGAGACCCAGTACTTC
CDR3aa: CASSLGTDKETQYF
d_gene: .
j_gene: TRBJ2-5
abundance: .
v_gene: TRBV11-1

CDR3nt: TGTGCCACCAGCCAAAAGGGTACCCAGTACTTC
CDR3aa: CATSQKGTQYF
d_gene: .
j_gene: TRBJ2-5
abundance: .
v_gene: TRBV24-1

CDR3nt: TGCGCCAGCAGCCAGGGACAGGGGGCGTCTGAAGCTTTCTTT
CDR3aa: CASSQGQGASEAFF
d_gene: TRBD1
j_gene: TRBJ1-1
abundance: few
v_gene: TRBV5-1

CDR3nt: TGTGCCAGCAGCCTAGGGACAGGACACAATCAGCCCCAGCATTTT
CDR3aa: CASSLGTGHNQPQHF
d_gene: TRBD1
j_gene: TRBJ1-5
abundance: many
v_gene: TRBV12-3/TRBV12-4

CDR3nt: TGTGCCAGCAGCCAAGATAAACGGGCAAGGGCCAACGTCCTGACTTTC
CDR3aa: CASSQDKRARANVLTF
d_gene: .
j_gene: TRBJ2-6
abundance: .
v_gene: TRBV14

CDR3nt: TGTGCCAGCAGCCCTCCCGACGCCACCCGAGTTGCGCGGGCCTACGAGCAGTACTTC
CDR3aa: CASSPPDATRVARAYEQYF
d_gene: .
j_gene: TRBJ2-7
abundance: .
v_gene: TRBV6-1

CDR3nt: TGTGCCAGCAGTCTAACTAGGGGCTCCTACAATGAGCAGTTCTTC
CDR3aa: CASSLTRGSYNEQFF
d_gene: .
j_gene: TRBJ2-1
abundance: few
v_gene: TRBV27

CDR3nt: TGTGCCAGTACAGGGTTAACCTACGAGCAGTACTTC
CDR3aa: CASTGLTYEQYF
d_gene: .
j_gene: TRBJ2-7
abundance: many
v_gene: TRBV11-2

CDR3nt: TGCAGTGCTAGACTTCCTCAGGGGGGAAATGAGCAGTTCTTC
CDR3aa: CSARLPQGGNEQFF
d_gene: .
j_gene: TRBJ2-1
abundance: few
v_gene: TRBV20-1

CDR3nt: TGTGCCAGCAGTGAGACAGGGTCCTATGGCTACACCTTC
CDR3aa: CASSETGSYGYTF
d_gene: TRBD1
j_gene: TRBJ1-2
abundance: many
v_gene: TRBV6-1

CDR3nt: TGTGCCAGCAGCCAAGAATGGGTGAACACTGAAGCTTTCTTT
CDR3aa: CASSQEWVNTEAFF
d_gene: .
j_gene: TRBJ1-1
abundance: .
v_gene: TRBV4-2

CDR3nt: TGCAGCGTTGAATGGCAGGGCGTCCAAGAGACCCAGTACTTC
CDR3aa: CSVEWQGVQETQYF
d_gene: .
j_gene: TRBJ2-5
abundance: few
v_gene: TRBV29-1

CDR3nt: TGTGCCTGGAGTGAGGGGACTAGCGGGAGCTCCTACGAGCAGTACTTC
CDR3aa: CAWSEGTSGSSYEQYF
d_gene: TRBD2
j_gene: TRBJ2-7
abundance: .
v_gene: TRBV30

CDR3nt: TGCAGTGCCGCGACAGGGGGTGTGGTTGGCTACACCTTC
CDR3aa: CSAATGGVVGYTF
d_gene: TRBD1
j_gene: TRBJ1-2
abundance: .
v_gene: TRBV20-1

CDR3nt: TGCAGTGCAGCCGGGACAGGGGGATATGGCTACACCTTC
CDR3aa: CSAAGTGGYGYTF
d_gene: TRBD1
j_gene: TRBJ1-2
abundance: .
v_gene: TRBV20-1